The rows below give T cell receptor beta chains drawn from one sample of a study of beta chain features in type 1 diabetes. The protocol was immunoSEQ multiplex PCR, while the TCRdb copy is restricted to in-frame clones and leaves out a portion. Of roughly 40,000 clones listed, approximately 50% are singletons. The specimen was central memory CD4+ T cells from blood. Receptors were obtained from a young woman in good health. Both conserved end residues are part of each CDR3. Fields, in order: CDR3 length, V gene, clone size, D gene, J gene, CDR3 DNA, CDR3 protein. D genes are given only for firm matches. A clone size is listed for some rows: how often the clone was seen (once, few, many), or a class if it is expanded.

cdr3_length: 11
v_call: TRBV20-1
clone_size: .
d_call: .
j_call: TRBJ1-1
cdr3_nt: TGCAGTGCTAGCTCCGGGACAGAAGCTTTCTTT
cdr3_aa: CSASSGTEAFF

cdr3_length: 13
v_call: TRBV11-2
clone_size: .
d_call: .
j_call: TRBJ1-3
cdr3_nt: TGTGCCAGCAGCTTACGCAGAGGAAACACCATATATTTT
cdr3_aa: CASSLRRGNTIYF

cdr3_length: 15
v_call: TRBV6-1
clone_size: few
d_call: TRBD1
j_call: TRBJ1-2
cdr3_nt: TGTGCCAGCAGTCCCATCGAGGGACAGGGTGTCGGCTACACCTTC
cdr3_aa: CASSPIEGQGVGYTF

cdr3_length: 11
v_call: TRBV5-6
clone_size: .
d_call: .
j_call: TRBJ1-3
cdr3_nt: TGTGCCAGCAGCTTGGCCGACACCATATATTTT
cdr3_aa: CASSLADTIYF

cdr3_length: 18
v_call: TRBV6-4
clone_size: few
d_call: TRBD1
j_call: TRBJ1-4
cdr3_nt: TGTGCCAGCAGTGACTCCGAAAGTTCAAGGACAGGGCATGAAAAACTGTTTTTT
cdr3_aa: CASSDSESSRTGHEKLFF

cdr3_length: 15
v_call: TRBV2
clone_size: .
d_call: TRBD1
j_call: TRBJ1-1
cdr3_nt: TGTGCCAGCAGTGGTTCAGGGGGCGCGAGCACTGAAGCTTTCTTT
cdr3_aa: CASSGSGGASTEAFF

cdr3_length: 15
v_call: TRBV11-2
clone_size: .
d_call: .
j_call: TRBJ2-2
cdr3_nt: TGTGCCAGCAAACTAGATCGAGGGGGGGCCGGGGAGCTGTTTTTT
cdr3_aa: CASKLDRGGAGELFF

cdr3_length: 14
v_call: TRBV19
clone_size: .
d_call: TRBD1
j_call: TRBJ1-2
cdr3_nt: TGTGCCAGTAGGCGGACAGGAGCCGGCTATGGCTACACCTTC
cdr3_aa: CASRRTGAGYGYTF

cdr3_length: 14
v_call: TRBV7-2
clone_size: few
d_call: TRBD1
j_call: TRBJ1-1
cdr3_nt: TGTGCCAGCAGCTTTTCCGGACAGGGAGAGGTTGCTTTCTTT
cdr3_aa: CASSFSGQGEVAFF

cdr3_length: 15
v_call: TRBV2
clone_size: .
d_call: TRBD1
j_call: TRBJ2-2
cdr3_nt: TGTGCCAGCAGCCGCGGACAGGGGAGGACCGGGGAGCTGTTTTTT
cdr3_aa: CASSRGQGRTGELFF

cdr3_length: 12
v_call: TRBV30
clone_size: few
d_call: .
j_call: TRBJ1-2
cdr3_nt: TGTGCCTGGACTACAGGGCCTGGTGGCTACACCTTC
cdr3_aa: CAWTTGPGGYTF

cdr3_length: 14
v_call: TRBV28
clone_size: few
d_call: TRBD1
j_call: TRBJ1-2
cdr3_nt: TGTGCCAGCAGGACTGACAGGGGGAGGGATGGCTACACCTTC
cdr3_aa: CASRTDRGRDGYTF

cdr3_length: 18
v_call: TRBV7-9
clone_size: .
d_call: TRBD1
j_call: TRBJ1-1
cdr3_nt: TGTGCCAGCAGCTTTCCGCTCCGGGACAGGGGGCCTTACACTGAAGCTTTCTTT
cdr3_aa: CASSFPLRDRGPYTEAFF

cdr3_length: 14
v_call: TRBV11-2
clone_size: .
d_call: .
j_call: TRBJ2-1
cdr3_nt: TGTGCCAGCAGCTACCCAGGGGCTACAATTGAGCAGTTCTTC
cdr3_aa: CASSYPGATIEQFF

cdr3_length: 16
v_call: TRBV7-9
clone_size: .
d_call: TRBD2
j_call: TRBJ2-1
cdr3_nt: TGTGCCAGCAGCTTAGCCCTAGCGGGGGCGTACAATGAGCAGTTCTTC
cdr3_aa: CASSLALAGAYNEQFF

cdr3_length: 15
v_call: TRBV5-4
clone_size: once
d_call: .
j_call: TRBJ2-1
cdr3_nt: TGTGCCAGCAGAGAGACGGGAGATTCCTACAATGAGCAGTTCTTC
cdr3_aa: CASRETGDSYNEQFF

cdr3_length: 16
v_call: TRBV5-1
clone_size: .
d_call: .
j_call: TRBJ2-4
cdr3_nt: TGCGCCAGCAGCTTGGTAGCGACGACAGCCAAAAACATTCAGTACTTC
cdr3_aa: CASSLVATTAKNIQYF

cdr3_length: 14
v_call: TRBV19
clone_size: once
d_call: TRBD1
j_call: TRBJ1-2
cdr3_nt: TGTGCCAGTAGTAGTGCAGGGGGCAACTATGGCTACACCTTC
cdr3_aa: CASSSAGGNYGYTF

cdr3_length: 13
v_call: TRBV19
clone_size: few
d_call: TRBD1
j_call: TRBJ1-5
cdr3_nt: TGTGCCAGTAGTCAGGGGGTCGGTCAGCCCCAGCATTTT
cdr3_aa: CASSQGVGQPQHF

cdr3_length: 19
v_call: TRBV6-1
clone_size: .
d_call: TRBD2
j_call: TRBJ2-1
cdr3_nt: TGTGCCAGCAGTGAGTTCCTGGGACTAGCCGTAAGCTCCTACAATGAGCAGTTCTTC
cdr3_aa: CASSEFLGLAVSSYNEQFF

cdr3_length: 13
v_call: TRBV7-2
clone_size: .
d_call: .
j_call: TRBJ2-7
cdr3_nt: TGTGCCAGCAGCCCCCGGACAGCCTATGAGCAGTACTTC
cdr3_aa: CASSPRTAYEQYF

cdr3_length: 16
v_call: TRBV2
clone_size: .
d_call: .
j_call: TRBJ1-5
cdr3_nt: TGTGCCAGCAGTTTTCTAGGGGGACAACCTAATCAGCCCCAGCATTTT
cdr3_aa: CASSFLGGQPNQPQHF

cdr3_length: 13
v_call: TRBV27
clone_size: .
d_call: TRBD2
j_call: TRBJ2-3
cdr3_nt: TGTGCCAGTAGCGGGAGGATGGCAGATACGCAGTATTTT
cdr3_aa: CASSGRMADTQYF

cdr3_length: 14
v_call: TRBV29-1
clone_size: .
d_call: .
j_call: TRBJ2-7
cdr3_nt: TGCAGCGTTGAAGGTCAGGGTGGGTCCTACGAGCAGTACTTC
cdr3_aa: CSVEGQGGSYEQYF